These 5 T cell receptor beta chains came from one sample sequenced in a study of shared clonotypes between healthy human individuals. Naive CD8 cells lacked CD45RO, underwent positive selection for CCR7 and left out terminally differentiated effector memory CD45RA+ cells. Assay: immunoSEQ multiplex PCR; the TCRdb copy retains only in-frame clones and omits some. The sample shows nearly 2 million clones, about 95% of them seen only once. The sample was naive CD8+ T cells sorted from blood. The receptors were gathered from a man between 18 and 29 years old in good health.

Concerning this clone itself: This specimen includes other DNA sequences encoding the same CDR3. V and J are TRBV10-2 and TRBJ1-5; D is undetermined. V was clipped by 3 bases and J by 4 bases, with 4 bases between them. CDR1 is WSHSY, CDR2 SAAADI, per germline. The CDR3 extends over 12 amino acids. DNA for the CDR3: TGCGCCAGCAGTGAAGCTAATCAGCCCCAGCATTTT. Protein sequence: CASSEANQPQHF.

This sequence joins TRBV27 and TRBJ2-1; a weak D match, TRBD2 (5 bases). From germline, CDR1 is MNHEY and CDR2 SMNVEV (reference sequence). The CDR3 covers 12 residues. The V end was cut by 3 bases, the J end by 7 bases, with 7 bases between. This chain's CDR3 is CASSFGENEQFF. The CDR3 nucleotides are TGTGCCAGCAGTTTCGGGGAGAATGAGCAGTTCTTC.

This chain uses TRBV4-1 with TRBJ2-7; D may correspond to TRBD1 or TRBD2 (6 bases each). Per the germline V gene, CDR1 is MGHRA and CDR2 is YSYEKL. The CDR3 runs 13 residues. The germline V and J ends were trimmed by 8 bases and 2 bases, with 13 bases remaining between them. The CDR3 sequence is CASGRGLAYEQYF. In DNA, the CDR3 is TGCGCCAGCGGTCGGGGGCTTGCCTACGAGCAGTACTTC.

The chain is built from TRBV20-1 and TRBJ1-1, with D hard to call. The CDR3 length is 11 residues. V lost 6 bases, J lost 1 base, and 6 bases lay in between. Germline assignment: CDR1 DFQATT and CDR2 SNEGSKA (reference sequence). CDR3 nucleotides: TGCAGTGCGGGGAGGAACACTGAAGCTTTCTTT. This gives the protein CSAGRNTEAFF.

The chain links TRBV2 to TRBJ2-7; D might be TRBD2 (6 bases). The CDR3 extends over 14 amino acids. Germline V gene data show CDR1 as SNHLY and CDR2 as FYNNEI. V shed 2 bases and J shed 6 bases, with 14 bases lying between them. The CDR3 DNA follows: TGTGCCAGCAGTGAAAGTGGGTGGAGGGCCGAGCAGTACTTC. This codes for CASSESGWRAEQYF.